This T cell receptor beta chain is drawn from a study of metastatic and nonmetastatic thyroid tumors. Study details: Repertoires were compared across blood and tumor or nodule tissue from malignant and benign thyroid patients. The study's findings and limits: Compared with benign nodules, malignant thyroid tumors were reported to have significantly higher TCR beta diversity in both blood and tumor.

Points on this clone: Its specificity is unknown.

How the authors handled the data: What underpinned the distant-metastasis classifier for papillary thyroid cancer was the set of CDR3 differences across clinicopathological groups. TCRdb re-clonotyped the PCR reads through MiXCR. These V and J calls rely on TCRdb rather than the paper's analysis. The sample yields about 59,000 clones, under 30% seen once. CDR3 length: 12 amino acids. V was pared by 6 bases and J by 4 bases, with 6 bases between. Prior to thyroid surgery, none of the patients had received any treatment. Sequences were obtained from blood. This chain connects TRBV12-3 or TRBV12-4 to TRBJ2-2, with D uncertain. The receptor's source is a female donor with papillary thyroid cancer or a benign thyroid nodule (not recorded which). Some clones in this sample may be carry-over from other donors' samples. CDR3 sequence (DNA): TGTGCCAGCAGCCGCACCACCGGGGAGCTGTTTTTT. Its protein product is CASSRTTGELFF.